Listed here are 26 T cell receptor beta chains from one sample, sequenced in a study of CD8+ T cells in alopecia areata. CD4, CD8alpha, NKG2D, NKG2ACE and other markers were used to sort pooled cutaneous lymph node cells. RNA extraction and reverse transcription yielded cDNA as sequencing template. Produced via immunoSEQ multiplex PCR; TCRdb's table is partial and in-frame only. The repertoire consists of approximately 280,000 clones, none detected only once. The sample consisted of CD4+ T cells sorted from a lymph node. The receptor set was obtained from a C3H/HeJ mouse with alopecia areata. The MHC haplotype of the strain is H2-k.

This clone was detected many times. Germline and genes: mouse. The read is 4 residues too short to cover the CDR3 end, so that end is filled in from the germline J gene. This sample also contains other DNA sequences that code for the same CDR3. The V gene is TRBV13-1, the J gene TRBJ2-3; possible D gene TRBD1, 5 bases. V lost 5 bases and J lost 0, with 10 bases in between. The CDR3 has 14 amino acids. CDR1 and CDR2 (germline): NSHNY, SYGAGN. CDR3 bases read: TGTGCCAGCAGGAGGACAACTAGTGCAGAA. Translating gives CASRRTTSAE. The entire CDR3 reads CASRRTTSAETLYF.

This clone was picked up a small number of times. Genes here carry mouse names. The same CDR3 can be traced to other DNA sequences in this sample. Partial CDR3 DNA: TGTGCCAGCAGCCCAACCGGGACAGGGCGCGAC. Protein sequence: CASSPTGTGRD. The whole CDR3 reads CASSPTGTGRDTQYF. V usage is TRBV5 and J usage is TRBJ2-5; 9 bases are shared with TRBD1. The DNA ends 4 residues before the CDR3 does, and the rest of the CDR3 is filled in from the germline J gene. CDR1 and CDR2 from the germline V gene are LGHNA and YNLKQL (reference sequence). There are 15 residues in the CDR3.

Concerning this clone: Here the gene names and germline are mouse. The read gets to within 4 residues of the CDR3 end, and the germline J gene fills in the rest. This chain links TRBV13-3 with TRBJ2-5, with D maybe TRBD2 (7 bases). In germline, CDR1 is NNHDY, CDR2 SYVADS. This CDR3 spans 15 amino acids. The V and J ends lost 0 bases and 2 bases respectively, with 10 bases between them. The CDR3 here is CASSDARGAQDTQYF. The CDR3 DNA, read in part, is TGTGCCAGCAGTGATGCCCGGGGGGCCCAAGAC.

This clone was counted only a few times. The genes are named according to mouse. The read terminates 4 residues ahead of where the CDR3 ends, so the germline J gene completes it. This chain joins TRBV13-1 and TRBJ2-7; D is ambiguous. Trimming stripped 3 bases from V and 2 bases from J, with 12 bases between. CDR1 and CDR2 from the germline V gene are NSHNY and SYGAGN. The CDR3 extends over 14 amino acids. CDR3 DNA, as far as it was read: TGTGCCAGCAGTGGACCCGACACTACCTAT. It specifies CASSGPDTTY. The CDR3 in full is CASSGPDTTYEQYF.

This clone was counted only a few times. Gene names denote mouse genes. The DNA ends 4 residues before the CDR3 does, and the rest of the CDR3 is filled in from the germline J gene. The V and J genes are TRBV5 and TRBJ1-1; TRBD1 aligns across 7 bases. From germline, CDR1 is LGHNA and CDR2 YNLKQL (reference sequence). The CDR3 length is 15 residues. V was pared by 4 bases and J by 3 bases, with 8 bases of the junction left unmatched. CDR3 region: CASSPDHRGYTEVFF. Incomplete CDR3 DNA: TGTGCCAGCAGCCCAGACCACAGGGGCTACACA.

A few counts support this clone. The genes and germline here are from mouse. Read data end 4 residues before the CDR3 end; the end is taken from the germline J gene. The chain carries TRBV19 and TRBJ2-7; the D gene is possibly TRBD1 (6 bases). Germline CDR1 FNHDT, CDR2 SITEND (reference sequence). CDR3 size: 15 residues. The V and J ends lost 5 bases and 0 bases respectively, with 15 bases between them. The CDR3 loop is CASRTPGQSSYEQYF. The CDR3 bases that were read are TGTGCCAGCAGAACCCCGGGACAAAGCTCCTAT.

This clone appeared a few times. Mouse gene names and germline throughout. The read terminates 4 residues ahead of where the CDR3 ends, so the germline J gene completes it. Other nucleotide sequences from this sample produce the same CDR3. This chain joins TRBV13-1 and TRBJ2-3; TRBD2 matches at 7 bases. Germline V gene data show CDR1 as NSHNY and CDR2 as SYGAGN. With V trimmed by 3 bases and J by 0 bases, 4 bases remained unmatched. The CDR3 sequence is 15 residues long. CDR3 residues: CASSGPGLSAETLYF. The sequenced part of the CDR3 DNA is TGTGCCAGCAGTGGTCCGGGACTGAGTGCAGAA.

A few counts support this clone. Genes and germline come from the mouse. The read gets to within 4 residues of the CDR3 end, and the germline J gene fills in the rest. V gene TRBV13-1 combines with J gene TRBJ2-5, with 9 bases identical to TRBD1. V lost 3 bases and J lost 3; bases outside the gene matches: 5. Germline V gene data show CDR1 as NSHNY and CDR2 as SYGAGN. This CDR3 contains 15 residues. CDR3 DNA (partial): TGTGCCAGCAGTGGATTCGGGACAGGGCAAGAC. This sequence encodes CASSGFGTGQD. The full-length CDR3 reads as CASSGFGTGQDTQYF.

A word on this clone: Gene names denote mouse genes. The missing CDR3 end, 4 residues past where the read stops, is filled in from the germline J gene. This sequence joins TRBV19 and TRBJ2-4; D is ambiguous. V lost 3 bases to trimming and J lost 0 bases, with 17 bases between them. There are 17 residues in the CDR3. Per germline, CDR1 FNHDT and CDR2 SITEND (reference sequence). The sequenced part of the CDR3 DNA is TGTGCCAGCAGTACCCCCCGCGACAAAACTAGTCAAAAC. Translating it yields CASSTPRDKTSQN. Given in full, the CDR3 is CASSTPRDKTSQNTLYF.

This clone has a handful of counts. Gene names refer to mouse genes. The read ends 4 residues early relative to the CDR3; the germline J gene fills the gap. J is TRBJ1-1 and V is TRBV13-2; perhaps TRBD1 as D (6 bases). The germline V gene has CDR1 NNHNN and CDR2 SYGAGS (reference sequence). The CDR3 sequence is 15 residues long. V was cut by 1 base and J by 0 bases, with 10 bases left in between. The sequenced CDR3 bases are TGTGCCAGCGGTGATCGGGACAATGCAAACACA. Protein sequence: CASGDRDNANT. The full CDR3 sequence reads CASGDRDNANTEVFF.

Only a few counts were recorded for this clone. Gene names and germline refer to mouse. The sequenced fragment ends 4 residues before the CDR3 boundary, so the rest is inferred from the germline J gene. J is TRBJ1-2 and V is TRBV5, with D maybe TRBD1 (5 bases). The germline V and J ends were trimmed by 0 bases and 4 bases, with 15 bases remaining between them. CDR3 length: 16 amino acids. CDR1 is LGHNA, CDR2 YNLKQL, per germline (reference sequence). CDR3 bases read: TGTGCCAGCAGCCAAGATCGTGGGAAGGGGAGCTCC. Translated, it gives CASSQDRGKGSS. The complete CDR3 sequence is CASSQDRGKGSSDYTF.

In its sample, this clone was seen a few times. All gene names here are mouse names. Read sequence stops 4 residues before the CDR3 end, and the germline J gene provides the missing end. The rearrangement links TRBV1 to TRBJ2-2; TRBD1 is a possible D gene (6 bases). Trimming removed 4 bases at V and 0 bases at J, with 9 bases between. The germline gives CDR1 NSQYPW, CDR2 LRSPGD (reference sequence). The CDR3 has 15 residues. The CDR3 loop reads CTCSEEGANTGQLYF. Incomplete CDR3 DNA: TGCACCTGCAGTGAAGAGGGGGCAAACACCGGG.

This clone was seen a few times. Here the gene names and germline are mouse. The read finishes 3 residues shy of the CDR3 end, and the germline J gene is used to complete it. The V gene is TRBV5, the J gene TRBJ1-6; possibly TRBD1 for D (6 bases). TRBJ1-6 is reported as an ORF; its role is uncertain. In germline, CDR1 is LGHNA, CDR2 YNLKQL (reference sequence). Trimming took off 0 bases at V and 3 bases at J, with 9 bases between the two ends. This CDR3 region has 16 residues. This chain's CDR3 is CASSQDNRDYNSPLYF. CDR3 bases read: TGTGCCAGCAGCCAAGATAACAGGGACTATAATTCGCCC.

In the case of this clone: Mouse germline and gene names are used. The sequenced fragment ends 4 residues before the CDR3 boundary, so the rest is inferred from the germline J gene. The chain carries TRBV1 and TRBJ2-1, with D possibly being TRBD1 (6 bases). The CDR3 is 16 amino acids. V was trimmed by 1 base and J by 2 bases, leaving 12 bases between them. Germline assignment: CDR1 NSQYPW and CDR2 LRSPGD (reference sequence). The CDR3: CTCSAVYREDYAEQFF. The CDR3 DNA, read in part, is TGCACCTGCAGTGCAGTTTACAGGGAAGACTATGCT.

Only a few counts were recorded for this clone. Mouse gene names and germline throughout. The read comes to an end 4 residues before the CDR3 does, leaving the germline J gene to fill in the end. The chain recombines TRBV13-3 with TRBJ2-2, with D possibly being TRBD1 (6 bases). The germline V and J ends were trimmed by 5 bases and 0 bases, with 8 bases remaining between them. CDR3 length equals 14 residues. Per the germline V gene, CDR1 is NNHDY and CDR2 is SYVADS. CDR3 bases read: TGTGCCAGCAGGGGGACACCAAACACCGGG. Translating gives CASRGTPNTG. The whole CDR3 sequence reads CASRGTPNTGQLYF.

This clone was counted a few times. These gene names are mouse names. The read halts 4 residues ahead of the CDR3 end, with the missing end drawn from the germline J gene. The chain recombines TRBV31 with TRBJ2-1; D uncertain. The V end was cut by 3 bases, the J end by 1 base, with 4 bases between. This CDR3 has 12 residues. Germline values: CDR1 GKSSPN, CDR2 SITVG. CDR3 bases read: TGTGCCTGGAGACAGAACTATGCT. Amino acids: CAWRQNYA. The whole CDR3 protein reads CAWRQNYAEQFF.

A few counts support this clone. Genes and germline are mouse. The missing CDR3 end, 4 residues past where the read stops, is filled in from the germline J gene. V is TRBV5 and J is TRBJ2-2; possible D gene TRBD2, 7 bases. The CDR3 sequence is 14 residues long. The germline gives CDR1 LGHNA, CDR2 YNLKQL (reference sequence). Trimming took 7 bases from V and 0 from J, leaving 9 bases between them. The sequenced CDR3 bases are TGTGCCAGCACCGGGGGGCCAAACACCGGG. Translating gives CASTGGPNTG. The CDR3 in full is CASTGGPNTGQLYF.

This clone was recorded a few times. The listed genes are named as in mouse. Read coverage stops 4 residues before the CDR3 terminus; the germline J gene supplies the remainder. Other DNA variants within this sample encode the same CDR3. The chain recombines TRBV1 with TRBJ2-3; TRBD1 might be the D (6 bases). The V end was cut by 3 bases, the J end by 0 bases, with 10 bases between. This CDR3 has 15 amino acids. CDR1 and CDR2 (germline): NSQYPW, LRSPGD (reference sequence). The sequenced CDR3 bases are TGCACCTGCAGTGCCCCCGGGACAAGTGCAGAA. Its translation is CTCSAPGTSAE. The complete CDR3 protein is CTCSAPGTSAETLYF.

This clone has just a few counts. The gene names given are mouse names. Coverage ceases 4 residues before the CDR3 finishes, and the germline J gene fills in the end. The rearrangement links TRBV13-1 to TRBJ2-5; TRBD2 aligns across 10 bases. V lost 0 bases and J lost 2; bases outside the gene matches: 3. From germline, CDR1 is NSHNY and CDR2 SYGAGN. The CDR3 runs 16 residues. This CDR3 is CASSDVWGGVQDTQYF. CDR3 bases read: TGTGCCAGCAGTGATGTCTGGGGGGGCGTCCAAGAC.

This clone was seen more than once but under ten times. Gene labels here are mouse ones. The read terminates 4 residues ahead of where the CDR3 ends, so the germline J gene completes it. V gene TRBV17 combines with J gene TRBJ2-5; 12 bases agree with TRBD1. Germline values: CDR1 MNHDT, CDR2 YYDKIL. CDR3 length: 17 residues. The part of the CDR3 DNA that was read is TGTGCTAGCAGTAGAGCCTCCGGGACAGGGGGCTTAGAC. The encoded protein is CASSRASGTGGLD. The full CDR3 protein is CASSRASGTGGLDTQYF.

This clone occurred a few times. These gene names are mouse names. Read coverage stops 4 residues before the CDR3 terminus; the germline J gene supplies the remainder. This chain connects TRBV1 to TRBJ2-7; 10 bases fit TRBD2. From germline, CDR1 is NSQYPW and CDR2 LRSPGD (reference sequence). This CDR3 region has 16 residues. J gave up 0 bases and V 4 bases, and 6 bases lay outside the gene matches. CDR3 residues: CTCSGGTGASSYEQYF. The DNA read from the CDR3 is TGCACCTGCAGTGGAGGGACTGGGGCCAGCTCCTAT. Using reference TRBV1 and TRBJ2-7 for the parts outside the CDR3, the full variable domain is VTLLEQNPRWRLVPRGQAVNLRCILKNSQYPWMSWYQQDLQKQLQWLFTLRSPGDKEVKSLPGADYLATRVTDTELRLQVANMSQGRTLYCTCSGGTGASSYEQYFGPGTRLTVL.

This clone has just a few counts. Gene names are the mouse ones. Sequencing ends 4 residues short of the CDR3 end; the germline J gene provides the rest. The rearrangement joins TRBV5 to TRBJ2-2; 7 bases align to TRBD2. The junction had 4 bases not matched to a gene; V was cut back by 4 bases and J by 2 bases. The CDR3 is 15 residues long. Germline-derived CDR1 and CDR2 are LGHNA and YNLKQL (reference sequence). The part of the CDR3 DNA that was read is TGTGCCAGCAGCCCCCGGGGGGGGAACACCGGG. It codes for CASSPRGGNTG. The full CDR3 protein reads CASSPRGGNTGQLYF.

Note on this clone: The gene names here belong to mouse. The CDR3 end lies 4 residues beyond the end of the read and is filled in from the germline J gene. Additional DNA sequences in this sample encode the identical CDR3. This chain joins TRBV5 and TRBJ1-1, with D perhaps TRBD1 (6 bases). There are 12 residues in the CDR3. Germline V lookup: CDR1 LGHNA, CDR2 YNLKQL (reference sequence). CDR3 bases read: TGTGCCAGCAGCCAAGACAGGGGA. Its translation: CASSQDRG. The CDR3 as a whole reads CASSQDRGEVFF.

This clone turned up a few times. Genes and germline are mouse. Sequencing ends 4 residues short of the CDR3 end; the germline J gene provides the rest. The sample has other DNA sequences that encode this CDR3 too. The V and J genes are TRBV1 and TRBJ2-7, with D perhaps matching TRBD2 (5 bases). Germline-derived CDR1 and CDR2 are NSQYPW and LRSPGD (reference sequence). Trimming removed 1 base from V and 0 bases from J, with 7 bases in between. CDR3 length: 14 residues. The CDR3 reads CTCSAVGSSYEQYF. The DNA read from the CDR3 is TGCACCTGCAGTGCAGTGGGGAGCTCCTAT.

A word on this clone: Mismatch with germline at one junction end may stem from a read error. Germline and genes: mouse. CDR3 DNA (partial): TGTGCCAACAGTGAGACAGGGAACACA. Translation gives CANSETGNT. The whole CDR3 protein is CANSETGNTEVFF. The gene calls are TRBV13-1 and TRBJ1-1; TRBD1 might be the D (6 bases). Read sequence stops 4 residues before the CDR3 end, and the germline J gene provides the missing end. The CDR3 runs to 13 residues. CDR1 is NSHNY, CDR2 SYGAGN, per germline.

The table lists this clone with a few counts. Genes here carry mouse names. CDR3 DNA, as far as it was read: TGTGCCAGCAGTGATTCCGGGGGGGCTTCAGAA. This sequence encodes CASSDSGGASE. The CDR3, in full, reads CASSDSGGASETLYF. The chain links TRBV13-3 to TRBJ2-3; TRBD2 matches 8 bases. The read falls 4 residues short of the CDR3 end, and the missing part is taken from the germline J gene. Trimming took 1 base from V and 4 from J; bases not matched to a gene: 5. The CDR3 spans 15 residues. CDR1 NNHDY and CDR2 SYVADS come from the germline V gene.